These 3 T cell receptor beta chains share one sample of origin, sequenced in a study of T cells in Graves' hyperthyroidism and ophthalmopathy. Amplified TCR beta CDR3 regions derived from RNA transcripts. RT-PCR in the first round (using the HTBI primer set) targeted the TCR CDR3. TCRdb independently ran MiXCR on the multiplex PCR reads; one entry per CDR3 protein. The sample lists about 680,000 distinct CDR3 sequences, just over 35% occurring once. The sequenced sample was blood. Every receptor here comes from a woman in her thirties or forties with Graves' hyperthyroidism.

This clonotype was seen more than once but under ten times. CDR3 coding DNA: TGCAGTGCTGGCTCTACAGGAGAGAAAGAGACCCAGTACTTC. Its protein is CSAGSTGEKETQYF. This chain uses TRBV20-1 with TRBJ2-5; tentatively, D is TRBD1 (5 bases). CDR1 and CDR2 from the germline V gene are DFQATT and SNEGSKA (reference sequence). This CDR3 region has 14 residues. V lost 5 bases and J 3 bases, leaving 16 bases between the germline ends.

This clonotype occurred a few times. The chain recombines TRBV9 with TRBJ2-5; no definite D call. Germline values: CDR1 SGDLS, CDR2 YYNGEE. CDR3 length: 14 residues. V was cut by 1 base and J by 5 bases, with 12 bases left in between. CDR3 nucleotides: TGTGCCAGCAGCGTACTGGGTGGGTGGGAGACCCAGTACTTC. It encodes CASSVLGGWETQYF.

This chain uses TRBV15 with TRBJ2-5; 9 bases align to TRBD1. V lost 4 bases, J lost 3 bases, and 3 bases stayed unmatched. The germline V gene encodes CDR1 LNHNV and CDR2 YYDKDF (reference sequence). This CDR3 is 14 amino acids long. The CDR3 DNA reads as TGTGCCACCAGCAAAGGACAGGGGAAAGAGACCCAGTACTTC. Translation: CATSKGQGKETQYF.